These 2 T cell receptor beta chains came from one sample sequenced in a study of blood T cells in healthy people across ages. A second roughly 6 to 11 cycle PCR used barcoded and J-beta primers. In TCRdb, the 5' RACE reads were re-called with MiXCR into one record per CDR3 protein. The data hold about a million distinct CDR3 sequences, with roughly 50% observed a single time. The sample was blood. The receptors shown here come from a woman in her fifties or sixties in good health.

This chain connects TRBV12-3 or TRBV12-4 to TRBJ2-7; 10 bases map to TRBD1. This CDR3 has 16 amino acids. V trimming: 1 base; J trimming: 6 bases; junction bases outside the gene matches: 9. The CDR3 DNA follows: TGTGCCAGCAGTTTAGGGACAGGGGGGTCAGAGGGCGAGCAGTACTTC. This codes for CASSLGTGGSEGEQYF.

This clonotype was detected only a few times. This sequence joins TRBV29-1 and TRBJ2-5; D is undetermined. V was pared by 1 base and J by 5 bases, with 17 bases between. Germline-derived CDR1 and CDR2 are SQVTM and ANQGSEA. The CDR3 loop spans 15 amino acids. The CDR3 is CSVEGARFIYETQYF. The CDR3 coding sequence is TGCAGCGTTGAAGGGGCGCGGTTTATTTATGAGACCCAGTACTTC.